These 30 T cell receptor beta chains originate from one sample sequenced in a study of cytomegalovirus exposure and HLA in healthy donors. With 60 Vbeta and 13 Jbeta primers, the PCR was carried out. Using immunoSEQ multiplex PCR, the repertoire was profiled, and TCRdb retains in-frame clones only, with some absent. The repertoire holds 150,000 to 200,000 clones, with 80% to 85% as singletons. The sample comprised PBMCs. All receptors come from a woman aged 45-59 years in good health and CMV-seropositive.

This clone was seen just once. CDR3 residues: CASSSFPGGSGSTGNTIYF. For the CDR3, the DNA is TGTGCCAGCAGCTCATTCCCCGGGGGGTCGGGGAGTACTGGAAACACCATATATTTT. This chain joins TRBV7-9 and TRBJ1-3; D might be TRBD1 (5 bases). The CDR3 loop spans 19 amino acids. The germline gives CDR1 SEHNR, CDR2 FQNEAQ (reference sequence). V dropped 4 bases and J dropped 2 bases, with 24 bases sitting between them.

The chain combines TRBV27 with TRBJ2-2; D might be TRBD2 (5 bases). V lost 6 bases and J 0 bases, leaving 11 bases between the germline ends. The CDR3 is 15 amino acids. Germline CDR1 is MNHEY and CDR2 is SMNVEV (reference sequence). The CDR3: CASSPGLSNTGELFF. DNA for the CDR3: TGTGCCAGCAGCCCAGGACTTTCGAACACCGGGGAGCTGTTTTTT.

This clone was found a few times. The V and J genes are TRBV6-5 and TRBJ2-3; TRBD2 aligns across 11 bases. J was trimmed by 1 base and V by 6 bases; bases with no gene match: 3. CDR1 and CDR2 (germline): MNHEY, SVGAGI. This CDR3 spans 15 amino acids. The CDR3 DNA reads TGTGCCAGCAGCCTACTAGCGGGAGGCACAGATACGCAGTATTTT. This gives the protein CASSLLAGGTDTQYF.

The V and J genes are TRBV29-1 and TRBJ1-1; D is unclear. Between the trimmed V and J ends, which lost 4 bases and 2 bases, there was a span of 5 bases. The length of the CDR3 is 11 residues. In germline, CDR1 is SQVTM, CDR2 ANQGSEA. The CDR3: CSVVVNTEAFF. In nucleotides, the CDR3 is TGCAGCGTTGTAGTCAACACTGAAGCTTTCTTT. Based on the CDR3 plus reference TRBV29-1 and TRBJ1-1, the full variable domain is SAVISQKPSRDICQRGTSLTIQCQVDSQVTMMFWYRQQPGQSLTLIATANQGSEATYESGFVIDKFPISRPNLTFSTLTVSNMSPEDSSIYLCSVVVNTEAFFGQGTRLTVV.

CDR3 residues: CATSRDSGRGETQYF. The CDR3 nucleotides are TGTGCCACCAGCAGAGACAGCGGGAGGGGGGAGACCCAGTACTTC. The chain is built from TRBV15 and TRBJ2-5; 10 nucleotides agree with TRBD2. Per germline, CDR1 LNHNV and CDR2 YYDKDF (reference sequence). This CDR3 is built from 15 residues. The V gene end was trimmed by 0 bases and the J gene end by 5 bases; junction bases not matched to a gene: 3.

The chain employs TRBV28 and TRBJ2-3; TRBD2 is a possible D gene (7 bases). CDR3 size: 16 residues. V lost 6 bases, J lost 5 bases, and 21 bases lay in between. Germline V CDR1 and CDR2: MDHEN, SYDVKM. The CDR3 sequence: CASREGVAGRGDTQYF. Written as DNA, the CDR3 is TGTGCCAGCAGGGAGGGGGTAGCGGGTCGTGGAGATACGCAGTATTTT.

The chain employs TRBV29-1 and TRBJ2-3; TRBD2 matches at 9 bases. CDR1 is SQVTM, CDR2 ANQGSEA, per germline. This CDR3 spans 14 amino acids. Unmatched junction bases numbered 7, after V lost 4 bases and J lost 5 bases. CDR3 sequence: CSVVGSGSRDTQYF. The CDR3 nucleotides read TGCAGCGTTGTGGGTAGCGGGAGTCGAGATACGCAGTATTTT.

This chain joins TRBV5-6 and TRBJ2-5; 7 nucleotides match TRBD1. This CDR3 is built from 15 residues. Trimming at V came to 6 bases and at J to 2 bases, leaving 10 bases not matched to a gene. Germline-derived CDR1 and CDR2 are SGHDT and YYEEEE. The CDR3 sequence is CASTWDRLLQETQYF. The CDR3 DNA follows: TGTGCCAGCACCTGGGACAGACTCCTTCAAGAGACCCAGTACTTC.

This chain joins TRBV2 and TRBJ2-7, with D possibly TRBD2 on 5 matching bases. V was clipped by 6 bases and J by 2 bases, with 14 bases between them. The CDR3 sequence is 14 residues long. Germline lookup yields CDR1 SNHLY and CDR2 FYNNEI. CDR3 in amino acids: CASSPGRGTYEQYF. The CDR3 region has the DNA TGTGCCAGCAGCCCGGGCCGGGGTACCTACGAGCAGTACTTC.

About this clone itself: At one of its ends the junction is not consistent with the germline gene, which may arise from a read error. The V and J genes are TRBV5-1 and TRBJ2-4; 7 nucleotides line up with TRBD1. The germline CDR1 and CDR2 sequences are SGHRS and YFSETQ. This CDR3 region has 14 residues. The DNA for the CDR3 is TGCGCCAGCAGCTCGGACAGGAGCAAAAACAGTCAGTACTTC. Its protein product is CASSSDRSKNSQYF.

This clone appeared once. The chain joins TRBV5-5 to TRBJ1-5, with D hard to call. V dropped 4 bases and J dropped 6 bases, with 14 bases sitting between them. This CDR3 has 14 residues. In germline, CDR1 is SGHKS, CDR2 YYEKEE (reference sequence). CDR3 coding DNA: TGTGCCAGCAGCCCGCGGGGAGAAAGTCAGCCCCAGCATTTT. This sequence encodes CASSPRGESQPQHF.

This clone has a handful of counts. Since a far larger clone is one base different, this is likely a read error. The chain carries TRBV4-2 and TRBJ2-3, with TRBD2 as a possible D gene (5 bases). V lost 1 base to trimming and J lost 0 bases, with 11 bases between them. The CDR3 has 16 residues. Germline lookup yields CDR1 LGHNA and CDR2 YNFKEQ. The DNA for the CDR3 is TGTGCCAGCAGCCAAGTCCCATTAGCGAGCACAGATACGCAGTATTTT. It is translated as CASSQVPLASTDTQYF.

The chain combines TRBV7-8 with TRBJ2-1, with unresolved D. Trimming removed 0 bases at V and 9 bases at J, with 6 bases between. The germline gives CDR1 SGHVS, CDR2 FQNEAQ. There are 12 residues in the CDR3. CDR3: CASSLASFEQFF. The CDR3 DNA is TGTGCCAGCAGCTTAGCCTCTTTTGAGCAGTTCTTC.

V usage is TRBV5-4 and J usage is TRBJ2-1; 14 nucleotides align to TRBD2. Losses at the gene ends were 3 bases for V and 8 bases for J; bases not matched to a gene: 4. Per germline, CDR1 SGHNT and CDR2 YYREEE (reference sequence). The CDR3 is 15 amino acids. The chain's CDR3 is CASSSGTSGRYEQFF. CDR3 DNA sequence: TGTGCCAGCAGCTCAGGGACTAGCGGGAGATATGAGCAGTTCTTC.

The chain combines TRBV5-1 with TRBJ1-6, with 10 bases matching TRBD1. Germline CDR1 reads SGHRS; CDR2 reads YFSETQ. V was clipped by 1 base and J by 9 bases; unmatched bases: 7. The CDR3 extends over 16 amino acids. As DNA, the CDR3 is TGCGCCAGCAGCTTGTCCCGGGACAGGGGTAGTTCACCCCTCCACTTT. Protein sequence: CASSLSRDRGSSPLHF.

V is TRBV5-4 and J is TRBJ2-1, with TRBD2 matching 7 bases. This CDR3 is built from 17 residues. J lost 0 bases, V lost 0 bases, and 6 bases had no gene match. Germline V lookup: CDR1 SGHNT, CDR2 YYREEE (reference sequence). In DNA, the CDR3 is TGTGCCAGCAGCTTGGGTCCAGCGGGGAGCTCCTACAATGAGCAGTTCTTC. Translation gives CASSLGPAGSSYNEQFF.

V is TRBV9 and J is TRBJ2-1; 9 positions agree with TRBD1. This CDR3 has 15 residues. Per the germline V gene, CDR1 is SGDLS and CDR2 is YYNGEE. V dropped 3 bases and J dropped 6; count of bases not matched to a gene: 7. The CDR3, as DNA: TGTGCCAGCAGCGCCCCCGGACAGGGGCTCAATGAGCAGTTCTTC. It codes for CASSAPGQGLNEQFF.

Remarks on this clone: This same CDR3 is encoded by further DNA sequences in the sample. This chain uses TRBV6-5 with TRBJ2-7, with D possibly matching TRBD1 (6 bases). The germline gives CDR1 MNHEY, CDR2 SVGAGI. The CDR3 loop spans 11 amino acids. The ends were cut back, 5 bases at V and 6 bases at J, with 8 bases in the middle. In DNA, the CDR3 is TGTGCCAGCAGTCAAGGGGGCGAGCAGTACTTC. It yields the protein CASSQGGEQYF.

V and J are TRBV19 and TRBJ1-5, with D possibly TRBD1 on 5 matching bases. Trimming shortened V by 7 bases and J by 0 bases, and 13 bases separated the two germline ends. This CDR3 has 15 residues. Per germline, CDR1 LNHDA and CDR2 SQIVND (reference sequence). CDR3 in amino acids: CASTQGSSSNQPQHF. DNA for the CDR3: TGTGCCAGTACGCAGGGCTCGAGTAGCAATCAGCCCCAGCATTTT.

The V gene is TRBV4-1, the J gene TRBJ2-1, with D perhaps matching TRBD1 (6 bases). The germline V and J ends were trimmed by 1 base and 4 bases, with 8 bases remaining between them. The CDR3 is made up of 14 amino acids. In germline, CDR1 is MGHRA, CDR2 YSYEKL. The CDR3 DNA is TGCGCCAGCAGCCAAGCGACAGGTTACAATGAGCAGTTCTTC. It yields the protein CASSQATGYNEQFF.

The rearrangement links TRBV9 to TRBJ2-4, with 9 nucleotides matching TRBD2. The germline V gene encodes CDR1 SGDLS and CDR2 YYNGEE. The CDR3 is 14 amino acids. The J segment lost 6 bases and the V segment lost 4 bases, leaving 5 bases of the junction unmatched. The CDR3 spells CASSPRGGGNIQYF. The DNA of the CDR3 is TGTGCCAGCAGCCCCCGCGGGGGGGGAAACATTCAGTACTTC.

Many counts were recorded for this clone. A single base separates this from a much larger clone, so it may be a read error. The chain has TRBV7-2 and TRBJ2-7; unclear D gene. Per germline, CDR1 SGHTA and CDR2 FQGNSA. V was clipped by 1 base and J by 2 bases, with 15 bases between them. This CDR3 has 16 residues. CDR3 loop: CASSLEFDIRPYEQYF. CDR3 nucleotides: TGTGCCAGCAGCTTAGAATTCGACATTCGTCCCTACGAGCAGTACTTC.

The genes are TRBV27 and TRBJ1-1; tentative D call: TRBD1 (6 bases). Germline-derived CDR1 and CDR2 are MNHEY and SMNVEV (reference sequence). CDR3 length: 16 amino acids. Trimming stripped 0 bases from V and 3 bases from J, with 14 bases between. DNA of the CDR3: TGTGCCAGCAGTTTATCCGGGGGGCCATGGGACACTGAAGCTTTCTTT. Amino acids: CASSLSGGPWDTEAFF.

V and J are TRBV6-1 and TRBJ1-5; 8 bases line up with TRBD1. The germline gives CDR1 MNHNS, CDR2 SASEGT. The V segment lost 6 bases and the J segment 5 bases; nucleotides outside the gene matches: 6. This CDR3 contains 14 residues. CDR3 in amino acids: CASRAGGGYQPQHF. For the CDR3, the DNA is TGTGCCAGCAGAGCAGGGGGCGGCTATCAGCCCCAGCATTTT.

This chain's CDR3 is CASSGRSTYEQYF. The CDR3 DNA follows: TGTGCCAGCAGCGGGCGGTCTACCTACGAGCAGTACTTC. The chain recombines TRBV9 with TRBJ2-7; D is undetermined. Germline V gives CDR1 SGDLS, CDR2 YYNGEE. CDR3 size: 13 residues. Trimming stripped 3 bases from V and 2 bases from J, with 9 bases between.

The chain is built from TRBV16 and TRBJ1-2; no clear D. Trimming pared 2 bases from V and 3 bases from J, leaving 4 bases between. In germline, CDR1 is KGHSY, CDR2 FQNENV. The CDR3 contains 12 residues. The CDR3 nucleotides read TGTGCCAGCAGCCAAAACTACTATGGCTACACCTTC. It codes for CASSQNYYGYTF.

This clone has just a few counts. The chain employs TRBV10-1 and TRBJ2-3, with D possibly TRBD2 on 6 matching bases. The CDR3 length is 15 residues. With 0 bases removed from V and 8 bases from J, the gap between germline ends came to 15 bases. Germline CDR1 is WNHNN and CDR2 is SYGVQD (reference sequence). This chain's CDR3 is CASSESPGLHSTQYF. The CDR3, as DNA: TGCGCCAGCAGTGAGTCGCCAGGACTACACAGTACGCAGTATTTT.

The chain combines TRBV11-2 with TRBJ1-2, with a tentative D call TRBD1 (5 bases). This CDR3 has 14 residues. V was shortened by 1 base and J by 8 bases, with 14 bases between the two germline ends. Germline CDR1 reads SGHAT; CDR2 reads FQNNGV. Here the CDR3 DNA reads TGTGCCAGCAGCTTAGTGGCGGGGCTAGGAGGCTACACCTTC. As protein: CASSLVAGLGGYTF. The whole variable domain, filled in from reference TRBV11-2 and TRBJ1-2, reads EAGVAQSPRYKIIEKRQSVAFWCNPISGHATLYWYQQILGQGPKLLIQFQNNGVVDDSQLPKDRFSAERLKGVDSTLKIQPAKLEDSAVYLCASSLVAGLGGYTFGSGTRLTVV.

J is TRBJ1-1 and V is TRBV15, with a weak D call TRBD1 (5 bases). Trimming removed 1 base from V and 8 bases from J, with 11 bases in between. Germline V gene data show CDR1 as LNHNV and CDR2 as YYDKDF (reference sequence). CDR3 length equals 13 residues. For the CDR3, the DNA is TGTGCCACCAGCAGAGGGGGCGCCCTCGAAGCTTTCTTT. As protein: CATSRGGALEAFF.

The gene calls are TRBV2 and TRBJ2-1; 10 bases are a match to TRBD1. The CDR3 spans 15 residues. Germline values: CDR1 SNHLY, CDR2 FYNNEI. V lost 2 bases, J lost 6 bases, and 4 bases stayed unmatched. Written as DNA, the CDR3 is TGTGCCAGCAGTGAAAGACGGACAGGGGGCAATGAGCAGTTCTTC. It codes for CASSERRTGGNEQFF.